A single sample is the source of the 23 T cell receptor beta chains below, sequenced in a study of PD-L1 blockade in urothelial cancer. The repertoire was sequenced with immunoSEQ multiplex PCR; TCRdb's copy has only in-frame clones and lacks some. The repertoire holds 60,000 to 85,000 clones, with about nine tenths as singletons. Sequenced material: PBMCs, taken around atezolizumab (anti-PD-L1) treatment. Source of these receptors: a woman aged 70-85 years with urothelial cancer.

The chain carries TRBV4-2 and TRBJ1-1; TRBD1 matches at 8 bases. From germline, CDR1 is LGHNA and CDR2 YNFKEQ. V gave up 6 bases and J gave up 4 bases; unmatched junction bases: 7. CDR3 size: 14 residues. CDR3 DNA sequence: TGTGCCAGCAGAGAAACAGGGGGGAGCACTGAAGCTTTCTTT. This sequence encodes CASRETGGSTEAFF.

The chain employs TRBV6-5 and TRBJ2-7; TRBD2 agrees at 7 bases. The CDR3 is 14 amino acids. In germline, CDR1 is MNHEY, CDR2 SVGAGI. Germline trimming cut 6 bases from V and 2 bases from J; bases unmatched to any gene: 7. CDR3 amino acids: CASSRTGTTYEQYF. The CDR3 DNA sequence: TGTGCCAGCAGCCGAACCGGGACTACCTACGAGCAGTACTTC.

The genes are TRBV28 and TRBJ2-3; 9 bases agree with TRBD2. CDR1 and CDR2 (germline): MDHEN, SYDVKM. Losses at the gene ends were 2 bases for V and 5 bases for J; bases not matched to a gene: 8. This CDR3 comprises 16 residues. The CDR3 region is CASSLRSSGTGDTQYF. As DNA, the CDR3 is TGTGCCAGCAGTTTAAGGTCTAGCGGGACCGGAGATACGCAGTATTTT.

This clone was seen once. The chain has TRBV9 and TRBJ1-3; 7 nucleotides line up with TRBD1. There are 16 residues in the CDR3. Germline-derived CDR1 and CDR2 are SGDLS and YYNGEE. With V trimmed by 5 bases and J by 1 base, 9 bases remained unmatched. The CDR3 loop is CASRPPGTASGNTIYF. DNA of the CDR3: TGTGCCAGCAGACCTCCCGGGACAGCGTCTGGAAACACCATATATTTT.

V and J are TRBV10-1 and TRBJ2-3; 9 bases are shared with TRBD1. Germline V gene data show CDR1 as WNHNN and CDR2 as SYGVQD (reference sequence). There are 14 residues in the CDR3. The J segment lost 3 bases and the V segment lost 2 bases, leaving 0 bases of the junction unmatched. The CDR3 loop is CASSEGQGTDTQYF. CDR3 bases: TGCGCCAGCAGTGAGGGACAGGGGACAGATACGCAGTATTTT.

This chain links TRBV10-3 with TRBJ2-1; 10 bases map to TRBD2. The CDR3 is 13 residues long. The germline V gene has CDR1 ENHRY and CDR2 SYGVKD. V shed 10 bases and J 8 bases; nucleotides not matched to a gene: 8. The CDR3 DNA reads TGTGCCACCCAGCTAGCGGGGGTGTATGAGCAGTTCTTC. Protein: CATQLAGVYEQFF.

This rearrangement joins TRBV9 to TRBJ1-1; 7 bases are a match to TRBD1. V was clipped by 0 bases and J by 4 bases; unmatched bases: 3. The length of the CDR3 is 14 residues. Germline V gene data show CDR1 as SGDLS and CDR2 as YYNGEE. As DNA, the CDR3 is TGTGCCAGCAGCGTAGTGGCAGGGGGCACTGAAGCTTTCTTT. Protein sequence: CASSVVAGGTEAFF.

The rearrangement uses TRBV5-1 and TRBJ2-5; 8 bases map to TRBD2. V dropped 4 bases and J dropped 1; count of bases not matched to a gene: 9. This CDR3 region has 16 residues. Per the germline V gene, CDR1 is SGHRS and CDR2 is YFSETQ. The chain's CDR3 is CASSLGGLGVQETQYF. The CDR3, as DNA: TGCGCCAGCAGCCTTGGGGGACTAGGGGTCCAAGAGACCCAGTACTTC.

This clone was detected once. CDR3 loop: CASSLGRGGLETQYF. In nucleotides, the CDR3 is TGTGCCAGCAGCTTGGGGCGGGGGGGCCTTGAGACCCAGTACTTC. The genes are TRBV5-8 and TRBJ2-5; 9 nucleotides match TRBD2. Germline trimming cut 0 bases from V and 5 bases from J; bases unmatched to any gene: 5. Germline lookup yields CDR1 SGHTS and CDR2 YDEGEE. This CDR3 has 15 amino acids.

This chain joins TRBV6-6 and TRBJ1-2; TRBD1 is a possible D gene (5 bases). Trimming stripped 7 bases from V and 7 bases from J, with 19 bases between. Germline V gene data show CDR1 as MNHNY and CDR2 as SVGAGI (reference sequence). The CDR3 is made up of 14 amino acids. In nucleotides, the CDR3 is TGTGCCAGCAACCTAGGGGTCTCGGCCTTTGGCTACACCTTC. The encoded protein is CASNLGVSAFGYTF.

The chain uses TRBV30 and TRBJ1-1; unclear D gene. Germline CDR1 is GTSNPN and CDR2 is SVGIG (reference sequence). The V end lost 7 bases, the J end lost 1 base, and 10 bases lay between the germline ends. The CDR3 covers 12 residues. CDR3 amino acids: CASAAGNTEAFF. The CDR3 region has the DNA TGTGCCTCCGCGGCGGGGAACACTGAAGCTTTCTTT. Full variable domain (remainder filled in from reference TRBV30 and TRBJ1-1): SQTIHQWPATLVQPVGSPLSLECTVEGTSNPNLYWYRQAAGRGLQLLFYSVGIGQISSEVPQNLSASRPQDRQFILSSKKLLLSDSGFYLCASAAGNTEAFFGQGTRLTVV.

CDR3 residues: CASSAGVEKLFF. Written as DNA, the CDR3 is TGTGCCAGCAGCGCAGGTGTGGAAAAACTGTTTTTT. The chain links TRBV5-6 to TRBJ1-4; D unresolved. The germline gives CDR1 SGHDT, CDR2 YYEEEE. V was trimmed by 4 bases and J by 8 bases, leaving 9 bases between them. The CDR3 is made up of 12 amino acids.

Ten or more counts support this clone. V and J are TRBV5-1 and TRBJ2-7, with D perhaps TRBD2 (6 bases). This CDR3 is 14 amino acids long. CDR1 is SGHRS, CDR2 YFSETQ, per germline. Deletions cut 4 bases from V and 0 bases from J, with 11 bases between. CDR3 loop: CASSPTSSSYEQYF. CDR3 bases: TGCGCCAGCAGCCCTACTAGCAGCTCCTACGAGCAGTACTTC.

The CDR3, as DNA: TGCGCCACACGGGACAGCCCTAGCGACACAGATACGCAGTATTTT. It is translated as CATRDSPSDTDTQYF. This sequence joins TRBV10-2 and TRBJ2-3; D may be TRBD1 (7 bases). Trimming took 10 bases from V and 2 from J, leaving 19 bases between them. The CDR3 contains 15 residues. The V gene's germline CDR1 is WSHSY and CDR2 SAAADI.

V usage is TRBV18 and J usage is TRBJ2-5, with 9 bases identical to TRBD1. The CDR3 has 15 amino acids. The V segment lost 2 bases and the J segment 4 bases; nucleotides outside the gene matches: 5. Germline CDR1 reads KGHSH; CDR2 reads LQKENI. The CDR3 nucleotides are TGTGCCAGCTCACCAAGGGACAGGGAGAGAGAGACCCAGTACTTC. Translation gives CASSPRDRERETQYF.

The chain links TRBV9 to TRBJ1-2; possible D gene TRBD1, 5 bases. Germline CDR1 and CDR2: SGDLS and YYNGEE. The CDR3 covers 12 residues. The V gene lost 3 bases and the J gene lost 6 bases, with 9 bases spanning the gap. CDR3 loop: CASSGRVNGYTF. DNA for the CDR3: TGTGCCAGCAGCGGCAGGGTAAATGGCTACACCTTC. Drawing the rest from reference TRBV9 and TRBJ1-2, the complete variable domain is DSGVTQTPKHLITATGQRVTLRCSPRSGDLSVYWYQQSLDQGLQFLIQYYNGEERAKGNILERFSAQQFPDLHSELNLSSLELGDSALYFCASSGRVNGYTFGSGTRLTVV.

The chain recombines TRBV27 with TRBJ2-1, with 9 bases lining up with TRBD2. The CDR3 is 14 amino acids. V was clipped by 6 bases and J by 8 bases; unmatched bases: 8. Germline V gene data show CDR1 as MNHEY and CDR2 as SMNVEV (reference sequence). CDR3 sequence (DNA): TGTGCCAGCAGACTACGGCGGGAGGGAGATGAGCAGTTCTTC. Translated: CASRLRREGDEQFF.

The chain joins TRBV7-9 to TRBJ2-7; tentatively, D is TRBD1 (6 bases). Trimming took off 3 bases at V and 0 bases at J, with 6 bases between the two ends. Germline V gene sequence: CDR1 SEHNR, CDR2 FQNEAQ (reference sequence). The length of the CDR3 is 13 residues. The CDR3 DNA sequence: TGTGCCAGCAGCTTCAGGGGCTCCTACGAGCAGTACTTC. Encoded protein: CASSFRGSYEQYF.

The J gene is TRBJ2-5, the V gene TRBV4-3; possibly TRBD2 for D (6 bases). Germline V gives CDR1 LGHNA, CDR2 YSLEER. V lost 1 base and J lost 5, with 17 bases in between. The CDR3 consists of 16 residues. The CDR3 sequence is CASSQVLTTEGETQYF. In DNA, the CDR3 is TGCGCCAGCAGCCAAGTCCTAACAACGGAGGGGGAGACCCAGTACTTC.

The gene calls are TRBV7-3 and TRBJ2-1, with TRBD2 identical over 10 bases. The CDR3 is made up of 18 amino acids. Germline V gives CDR1 SGHTA, CDR2 FQGTGA. After removal of 5 bases from V and 7 bases from J, the junction contained 17 bases not matched to a gene. The CDR3 DNA reads as TGTGCCAGCAGCCCAACCCTAGGGGCTAGCGGGAGTATGAATGAGCAGTTCTTC. It yields the protein CASSPTLGASGSMNEQFF.

This clone was seen a single time. The chain couples TRBV15 to TRBJ2-2; perhaps TRBD1 as D (5 bases). The CDR3 spans 19 residues. The germline V gene encodes CDR1 LNHNV and CDR2 YYDKDF (reference sequence). Trimming took 3 bases from V and 8 from J, leaving 28 bases between them. The CDR3 region is CATSSPKPGRPTQGGELFF. As DNA, the CDR3 is TGTGCCACCAGCAGCCCAAAACCCGGACGCCCCACCCAGGGTGGGGAGCTGTTTTTT.

The chain carries TRBV18 and TRBJ2-1, with 11 bases aligning to TRBD2. This CDR3 region has 14 residues. From germline, CDR1 is KGHSH and CDR2 LQKENI. Trimming at V came to 2 bases and at J to 6 bases, leaving 0 bases not matched to a gene. For the CDR3, the DNA is TGTGCCAGCTCACCAGGGACTAGCGGCAATGAGCAGTTCTTC. Protein: CASSPGTSGNEQFF. Using reference TRBV18 and TRBJ2-1 for the parts outside the CDR3, the full variable domain is NAGVMQNPRHLVRRRGQEARLRCSPMKGHSHVYWYRQLPEEGLKFMVYLQKENIIDESGMPKERFSAEFPKEGPSILRIQQVVRGDSAAYFCASSPGTSGNEQFFGPGTRLTVL.

The V and J genes are TRBV6-1 and TRBJ1-1, with 7 bases matching TRBD1. Trimming removed 8 bases from V and 6 bases from J; junction bases left unmatched: 12. Germline V lookup: CDR1 MNHNS, CDR2 SASEGT. The CDR3 totals 14 residues. This CDR3 reads CASPSKKGAPEAFF. CDR3 coding DNA: TGTGCCAGCCCCTCAAAAAAGGGGGCCCCTGAAGCTTTCTTT.